These T cell receptor beta chains were read from a single sample in a study of regulatory T cells in long-lasting Graves disease. TCRdb analysed the multiplex PCR reads with MiXCR anew, one entry per CDR3 protein. This repertoire shows about 440,000 distinct CDR3 sequences, just under 15% found once; its top ten account for 16%. These same records also appear under a second study, on T cells in Graves' hyperthyroidism and ophthalmopathy.

Specimen: peripheral blood mononuclear cells (PBMCs), collected at new diagnosis, from a patient treated with antithyroid drugs. These receptors were obtained from a woman aged 30 to 39 with Graves disease. Both conserved end residues are trimmed from each CDR3.

V gene: TRBV28; CDR3 protein: ASGAGALSTEAF
V gene: TRBV24-1; CDR3 protein: ATGDRGHFGDTQY
V gene: TRBV12-3/TRBV12-4; CDR3 protein: ASSSTGDSNQPQH
V gene: TRBV2; CDR3 protein: ASKRTGTNTGELF
V gene: TRBV15; CDR3 protein: ATSRGRGGLAENNEQF
V gene: TRBV20-1; CDR3 protein: SAAGLAGDSYNEQF
V gene: TRBV7-9; CDR3 protein: ASRPAGTGKNIQY
V gene: TRBV20-1; CDR3 protein: SASRDEAKNIQY
V gene: TRBV5-1; CDR3 protein: ASSLGGRDPGMSEQF
V gene: TRBV19; CDR3 protein: ASSGGRTEAF
V gene: TRBV20-1; CDR3 protein: SATVLAAGADYEQY
V gene: TRBV12-3/TRBV12-4; CDR3 protein: ASSRDRGRFYSPLH
V gene: TRBV29-1; CDR3 protein: SSRQGFGNTEAF
V gene: TRBV10-2; CDR3 protein: ASRAGELDTGELF
V gene: TRBV9; CDR3 protein: ASSSRTISTDTQY
V gene: TRBV7-3; CDR3 protein: ASSPTPSGATTGELF
V gene: TRBV15; CDR3 protein: ATSRSPRERNEQF
V gene: TRBV19; CDR3 protein: ASRWAPGDNSPLH
V gene: TRBV9; CDR3 protein: ASSVEEGTYEQY
V gene: TRBV3-1; CDR3 protein: ASSQDGLGRGTTNEKLF
V gene: TRBV6-5; CDR3 protein: ASSYWAGWRPNEQF
V gene: TRBV13; CDR3 protein: ASSLGRGGGELF
V gene: TRBV29-1; CDR3 protein: SVPGPYYEQY
V gene: TRBV24-1; CDR3 protein: ATSDPSGGMVYNEQF
V gene: TRBV7-3; CDR3 protein: ASSPLVGTDTQY
V gene: TRBV3-1; CDR3 protein: ASSQVGNEQF
V gene: TRBV24-1; CDR3 protein: ATSETETFTDTQY
V gene: TRBV24-1; CDR3 protein: ATSDPNGAGAEAF
V gene: TRBV20-1; CDR3 protein: SAREWGRTSGNEQF
V gene: TRBV28; CDR3 protein: ASSSSMINDRQARGHT
V gene: TRBV24-1; CDR3 protein: ATSDVGPLETQY